Below are 2 T cell receptor beta chains sequenced from a single sample in a study of cytomegalovirus exposure and HLA in healthy donors. The PCR used 60 Vbeta and 13 Jbeta primers. Produced via immunoSEQ multiplex PCR; TCRdb's table is partial and in-frame only. This repertoire shows some 90,000 clones, roughly 74% found once; its top ten account for less than 15%. Sequencing was performed on PBMCs. These receptors originate from a woman in her seventies in good health and CMV-seropositive.

The chain has TRBV7-6 and TRBJ2-6, with D tentatively TRBD2 (6 bases). There are 18 residues in the CDR3. V dropped 6 bases and J dropped 5 bases, with 23 bases sitting between them. Germline CDR1 and CDR2: SGHVS and FNYEAQ. In DNA form, the CDR3 reads TGTGCCAGCAGACCCTCGGGACTGAACTCTGGGAGGGCCAACGTCCTGACTTTC. It yields the protein CASRPSGLNSGRANVLTF.

The chain combines TRBV7-2 with TRBJ2-7; D ambiguous. Germline V gives CDR1 SGHTA, CDR2 FQGNSA. The CDR3 length is 13 residues. V lost 7 bases, J lost 6 bases, and 16 bases lay in between. In DNA, the CDR3 is TGTGCCAGCATCCTGCCGTCGGGTGTCGAGCAGTACTTC. It yields the protein CASILPSGVEQYF.